The clone carrying this T cell receptor beta chain has only a few counts. Between the trimmed V and J ends, which lost 2 bases and 0 bases, there was a span of 11 bases. Germline lookup yields CDR1 ENHRY and CDR2 SYGVKD. The CDR3 runs 16 residues. The data are from a study of control samples from healthy donors and cancer patients. Libraries were prepared by immunoSEQ multiplex PCR; TCRdb keeps only in-frame clonotypes and omits some of them. Here the sample spans 100,000 to 150,000 clones, around 86% being singletons. This chain links TRBV10-3 with TRBJ1-5; D gene uncertain. The source of this sequence is a man aged 40-55 years in good health. Specimen: blood. In DNA form, the CDR3 reads TGTGCCATCAGTGAGAGAGGACGGGATAGCAATCAGCCCCAGCATTTT. It specifies CAISERGRDSNQPQHF.